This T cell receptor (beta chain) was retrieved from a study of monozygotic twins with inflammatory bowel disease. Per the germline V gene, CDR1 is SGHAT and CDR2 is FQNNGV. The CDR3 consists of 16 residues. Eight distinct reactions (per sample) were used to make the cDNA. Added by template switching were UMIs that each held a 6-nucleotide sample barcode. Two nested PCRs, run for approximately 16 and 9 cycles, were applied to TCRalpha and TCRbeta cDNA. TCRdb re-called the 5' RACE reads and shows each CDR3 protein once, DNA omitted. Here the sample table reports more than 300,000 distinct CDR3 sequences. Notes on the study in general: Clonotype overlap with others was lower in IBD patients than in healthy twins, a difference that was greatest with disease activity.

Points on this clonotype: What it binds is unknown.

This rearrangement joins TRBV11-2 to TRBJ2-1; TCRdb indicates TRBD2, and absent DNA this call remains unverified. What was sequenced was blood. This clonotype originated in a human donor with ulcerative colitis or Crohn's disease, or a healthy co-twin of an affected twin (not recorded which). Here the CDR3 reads CASSSVGGTNDFGQFF.